What follows are 14 T cell receptor beta chains derived from one specimen sequenced in a study of OX40 agonist ivuxolimab in advanced cancers. Sequencing was performed with immunoSEQ multiplex PCR; in TCRdb, only in-frame clones are kept and a portion is missing. The data hold approximately 91,000 clones, with over 75% observed a single time. The material sequenced was CD4+ or CD8+ T cells sorted from blood, taken in a trial of the OX40 agonist ivuxolimab. The receptors come from an adult with an advanced solid tumor such as melanoma, head and neck, liver or kidney cancer.

The J gene is TRBJ2-4, the V gene TRBV11-2; 9 nucleotides line up with TRBD1. This CDR3 has 16 residues. V gave up 5 bases and J gave up 5 bases; unmatched junction bases: 10. Germline V gives CDR1 SGHAT, CDR2 FQNNGV. CDR3 DNA: TGTGCCAGCAGCACGGGACAGGGCGCCACCCAAAACATTCAGTACTTC. Translating it yields CASSTGQGATQNIQYF.

V and J are TRBV30 and TRBJ1-5, with D hard to call. Trimming took 3 bases from V and 3 from J, leaving 12 bases between them. Germline V gene sequence: CDR1 GTSNPN, CDR2 SVGIG (reference sequence). The CDR3 consists of 14 residues. CDR3 DNA: TGTGCCTGGAGAGAGGGCAGAATCAATCAGCCCCAGCATTTT. Amino acid sequence: CAWREGRINQPQHF.

CDR3 coding DNA: TGTGCCAGCAACACCGGGACTAGCGGTCGAGAGACCCAGTACTTC. Translated: CASNTGTSGRETQYF. The chain couples TRBV5-6 to TRBJ2-5; 11 nucleotides line up with TRBD2. V dropped 6 bases and J dropped 4; count of bases not matched to a gene: 8. Germline V CDR1 and CDR2: SGHDT, YYEEEE. CDR3 length: 15 amino acids. The whole variable domain, filled in from reference TRBV5-6 and TRBJ2-5, reads DAGVTQSPTHLIKTRGQQVTLRCSPKSGHDTVSWYQQALGQGPQFIFQYYEEEERQRGNFPDRFSGHQFPNYSSELNVNALLLGDSALYLCASNTGTSGRETQYFGPGTRLLVL.

V is TRBV18 and J is TRBJ2-5; possibly TRBD2 for D (6 bases). The CDR3 spans 14 residues. Trimming cost V 4 bases and J 3 bases, with 12 bases left between them. Germline CDR1 and CDR2: KGHSH and LQKENI. The CDR3 DNA follows: TGTGCCAGCTCACGGCCGGGACTCAAAGAGACCCAGTACTTC. Its translation: CASSRPGLKETQYF.

The genes are TRBV4-1 and TRBJ1-4; D gene unclear. Germline-derived CDR1 and CDR2 are MGHRA and YSYEKL. The ends were cut back, 0 bases at V and 5 bases at J, with 10 bases in the middle. CDR3 length equals 15 residues. This CDR3 reads CASSQDVGSNEKLFF. CDR3 coding DNA: TGCGCCAGCAGCCAAGATGTCGGCTCCAATGAAAAACTGTTTTTT.

On this clone: Within the sample, other DNA sequences also encode this same CDR3. This sequence joins TRBV29-1 and TRBJ2-7; D remains unclear. The germline gives CDR1 SQVTM, CDR2 ANQGSEA. V was shortened by 2 bases and J by 3 bases, with 5 bases between the two germline ends. The CDR3 runs to 11 residues. CDR3 residues: CSVESVYEQYF. The DNA of the CDR3 is TGCAGCGTTGAATCGGTCTACGAGCAGTACTTC.

The chain links TRBV28 to TRBJ2-7, with a possible D match to TRBD2 (6 bases). The CDR3 sequence is 15 residues long. V was trimmed by 0 bases and J by 0 bases, leaving 9 bases between them. Germline loops: CDR1 MDHEN, CDR2 SYDVKM. The CDR3 sequence: CASSLWAGNSYEQYF. CDR3 bases: TGTGCCAGCAGTTTATGGGCGGGAAACTCCTACGAGCAGTACTTC.

This sequence joins TRBV7-2 and TRBJ1-2, with TRBD1 identical over 9 bases. The J segment lost 3 bases and the V segment lost 9 bases, leaving 11 bases of the junction unmatched. The CDR3 has 15 amino acids. Germline V CDR1 and CDR2: SGHTA, FQGNSA. DNA for the CDR3: TGTGCCAGGGAAATTACAGGGGGCGCAGACTATGGCTACACCTTC. Translated: CAREITGGADYGYTF.

The chain couples TRBV7-9 to TRBJ1-5; the match to TRBD1 covers 9 bases. The germline gives CDR1 SEHNR, CDR2 FQNEAQ (reference sequence). The trim removed 3 bases at V and 6 bases at J, leaving 9 bases unmatched. This CDR3 region has 16 residues. This chain's CDR3 is CASSFSGTGTAQPQHF. The DNA for the CDR3 is TGTGCCAGCAGCTTTAGTGGGACAGGGACCGCTCAGCCCCAGCATTTT.

This chain links TRBV11-3 with TRBJ1-1; no clear D gene. Germline V gene lookup returns CDR1 SGHNT and CDR2 YENEEA. CDR3 length equals 11 residues. The germline V and J ends were trimmed by 6 bases and 7 bases, with 9 bases remaining between them. CDR3 region: CASRSGYEAFF. The CDR3, as DNA: TGTGCCAGCAGATCGGGGTATGAAGCTTTCTTT.

The CDR3 protein is CASFAAGGSFYEQYF. The CDR3 coding sequence is TGTGCCAGCTTTGCGGCTGGCGGGAGCTTTTACGAGCAGTACTTC. The V call is TRBV5-8, the J call TRBJ2-7; 7 bases align to TRBD2. Germline-derived CDR1 and CDR2 are SGHTS and YDEGEE. The trim removed 7 bases at V and 4 bases at J, leaving 14 bases unmatched. CDR3 size: 15 residues.

The chain carries TRBV7-9 and TRBJ1-5; the D gene is possibly TRBD1 (5 bases). V lost 1 base and J lost 7, with 11 bases in between. Germline V lookup: CDR1 SEHNR, CDR2 FQNEAQ (reference sequence). The CDR3 runs 14 residues. The CDR3 DNA reads as TGTGCCAGCAGCTTAGAACAGGACGGCCAGCCCCAGCATTTT. Its protein is CASSLEQDGQPQHF.

The V and J genes are TRBV18 and TRBJ2-5; the D is unclear. V was shortened by 3 bases and J by 5 bases, with 16 bases between the two germline ends. Germline V gene lookup returns CDR1 KGHSH and CDR2 LQKENI. The CDR3 extends over 15 amino acids. CDR3: CASSPSPPKEETQYF. The CDR3, as DNA: TGTGCCAGCTCACCTTCTCCCCCGAAGGAGGAGACCCAGTACTTC.

The chain has TRBV7-6 and TRBJ1-1; TRBD1 is a possible D gene (6 bases). The CDR3 runs to 13 residues. The germline CDR1 and CDR2 sequences are SGHVS and FNYEAQ. V lost 4 bases and J 5 bases, leaving 11 bases between the germline ends. CDR3 nucleotide sequence: TGTGCCAGCAGCTCCAACAGGGAAACTGAAGCTTTCTTT. This gives the protein CASSSNRETEAFF.